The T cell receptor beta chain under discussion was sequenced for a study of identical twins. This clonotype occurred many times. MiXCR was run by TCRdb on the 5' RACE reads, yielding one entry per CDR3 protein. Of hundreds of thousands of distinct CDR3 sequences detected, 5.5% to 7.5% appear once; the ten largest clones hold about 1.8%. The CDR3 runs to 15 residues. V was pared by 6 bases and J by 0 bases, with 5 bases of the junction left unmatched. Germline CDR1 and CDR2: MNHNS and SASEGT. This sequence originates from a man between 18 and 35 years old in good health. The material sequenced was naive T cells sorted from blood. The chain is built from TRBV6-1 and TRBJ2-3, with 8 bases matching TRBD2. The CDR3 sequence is CASSREGYSTDTQYF. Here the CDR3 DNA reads TGTGCCAGCAGCCGGGAGGGGTATAGCACAGATACGCAGTATTTT.